The next 4 T cell receptor beta chains were all read from a single sample in a study of T cell responses to AZD1222 COVID-19 vaccine. Some clones are missing from TCRdb's copy, which holds only in-frame ones; the method was immunoSEQ multiplex PCR. The sample includes tens of thousands of clones, around nine tenths of them seen just once. Sequenced here: peripheral blood, sampled on day 0 of AZD1222 vaccination. The origin of the receptors is an adult in good health.

This clone was detected once. V and J are TRBV18 and TRBJ2-2; D is unclear. The CDR3 length is 16 residues. Germline V lookup: CDR1 KGHSH, CDR2 LQKENI. Between the trimmed V and J ends, which lost 4 bases and 2 bases, there was a span of 14 bases. CDR3 residues: CASSRLGPGNTGELFF. Written as DNA, the CDR3 is TGTGCCAGCTCACGACTCGGGCCAGGAAACACCGGGGAGCTGTTTTTT.

V usage is TRBV11-2 and J usage is TRBJ2-1, with a tentative D call TRBD1 (5 bases). This CDR3 has 12 residues. Trimming removed 3 bases from V and 6 bases from J, with 6 bases in between. CDR1 and CDR2 from the germline V gene are SGHAT and FQNNGV. This CDR3 is CASSFQGNEQFF. CDR3 DNA sequence: TGTGCCAGCAGCTTCCAGGGCAATGAGCAGTTCTTC.

J is TRBJ1-3 and V is TRBV27, with D possibly matching TRBD1 (5 bases). Germline loops: CDR1 MNHEY, CDR2 SMNVEV (reference sequence). V lost 6 bases and J lost 2, with 8 bases in between. The CDR3 loop spans 13 amino acids. The CDR3 spells CASRADTGNTIYF. The CDR3 region has the DNA TGTGCCAGCAGGGCGGACACTGGAAACACCATATATTTT.

The chain combines TRBV7-9 with TRBJ1-3; possibly TRBD1 for D (5 bases). Between the trimmed V and J ends, which lost 5 bases and 0 bases, there was a span of 23 bases. Germline V gives CDR1 SEHNR, CDR2 FQNEAQ (reference sequence). The CDR3 is made up of 19 amino acids. Written as DNA, the CDR3 is TGTGCCAGCAGCCCCCCGGGACTCAGAAGGCCCGGCTCTGGAAACACCATATATTTT. It yields the protein CASSPPGLRRPGSGNTIYF. Full variable domain (rest looked up from reference TRBV7-9 and TRBJ1-3): DTGVSQNPRHKITKRGQNVTFRCDPISEHNRLYWYRQTLGQGPEFLTYFQNEAQLEKSRLLSDRFSAERPKGSFSTLEIQRTEQGDSAMYLCASSPPGLRRPGSGNTIYFGEGSWLTVV.